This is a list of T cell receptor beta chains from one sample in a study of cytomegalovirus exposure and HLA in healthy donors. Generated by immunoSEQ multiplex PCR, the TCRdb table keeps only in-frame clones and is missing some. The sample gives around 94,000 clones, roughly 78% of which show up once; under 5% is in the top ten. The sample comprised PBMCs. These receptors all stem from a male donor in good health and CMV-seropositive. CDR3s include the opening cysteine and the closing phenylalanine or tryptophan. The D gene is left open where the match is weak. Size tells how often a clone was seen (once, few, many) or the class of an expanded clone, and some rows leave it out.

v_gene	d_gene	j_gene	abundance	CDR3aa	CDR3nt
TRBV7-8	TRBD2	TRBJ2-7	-	CASSLGGTSVYEQYF	TGTGCCAGCAGCCTTGGAGGGACTAGCGTTTACGAGCAGTACTTC
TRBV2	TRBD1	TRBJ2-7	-	CATLTGLDEQYF	TGTGCCACCTTGACAGGGCTCGACGAGCAGTACTTC
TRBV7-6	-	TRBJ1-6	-	CASSLVRGAGNSPLHF	TGTGCCAGCAGCTTAGTCCGGGGGGCTGGTAATTCACCCCTCCACTTT
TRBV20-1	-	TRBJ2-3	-	CSAQRQTQYF	TGCAGTGCCCAAAGACAGACGCAGTATTTT
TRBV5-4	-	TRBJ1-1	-	CASSLGRGVNTEAFF	TGTGCCAGCAGCTTGGGACGGGGGGTGAACACTGAAGCTTTCTTT
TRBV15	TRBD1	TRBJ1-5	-	CATSGGGQGAQPQHF	TGTGCCACCAGCGGAGGAGGACAGGGGGCCCAGCCCCAGCATTTT
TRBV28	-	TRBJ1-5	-	CASSWTTGSSNQPQHF	TGTGCCAGCAGTTGGACCACAGGGTCAAGCAATCAGCCCCAGCATTTT
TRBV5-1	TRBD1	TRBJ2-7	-	CASSLGTGGNEQYF	TGCGCCAGCAGCTTGGGGACAGGGGGTAACGAGCAGTACTTC
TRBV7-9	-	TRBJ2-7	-	CASSLGGGTYEQYF	TGTGCCAGCAGCTTAGGAGGAGGTACCTACGAGCAGTACTTC
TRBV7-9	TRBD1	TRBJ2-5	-	CASSLPPGQGQETQYF	TGTGCCAGCAGCTTACCTCCGGGACAGGGCCAAGAGACCCAGTACTTC
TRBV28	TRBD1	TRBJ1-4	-	CASRAQGGTNEKLFF	TGTGCCAGCAGAGCACAGGGGGGGACTAATGAAAAACTGTTTTTT
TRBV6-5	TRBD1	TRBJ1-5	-	CASSWTGISQPQHF	TGTGCCAGCAGTTGGACAGGGATTAGTCAGCCCCAGCATTTT
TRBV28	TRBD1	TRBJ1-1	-	CASSPGGPTEAFF	TGTGCCAGCAGTCCAGGGGGCCCCACTGAAGCTTTCTTT
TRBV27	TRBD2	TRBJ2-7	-	CASSSGRNSYEQYF	TGTGCCAGCAGTAGCGGGAGGAACTCCTACGAGCAGTACTTC
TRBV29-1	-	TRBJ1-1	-	CSVRQGMNTEAFF	TGCAGCGTTAGGCAGGGTATGAACACTGAAGCTTTCTTT
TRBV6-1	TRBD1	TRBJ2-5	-	CASSESSGTGTETQYF	TGTGCCAGCAGTGAATCAAGTGGGACAGGGACAGAGACCCAGTACTTC
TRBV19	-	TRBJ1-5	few	CASNPSGSNQPQHF	TGTGCCAGTAACCCTTCAGGGAGCAATCAGCCCCAGCATTTT
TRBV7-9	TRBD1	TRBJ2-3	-	CASSVGQGRADTQYF	TGTGCCAGCAGCGTCGGACAGGGAAGAGCAGATACGCAGTATTTT
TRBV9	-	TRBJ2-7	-	CASSSSGVSSYEQYF	TGTGCCAGTTCCAGCTCAGGGGTCAGCTCCTACGAGCAGTACTTC
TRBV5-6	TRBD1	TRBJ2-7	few	CASSLGTGGYEQYF	TGTGCCAGCAGCTTGGGGACAGGGGGCTACGAGCAGTACTTC
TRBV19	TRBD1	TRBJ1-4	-	CASRGTGLEDEKLFF	TGTGCCAGTAGGGGGACAGGGCTTGAGGATGAAAAACTGTTTTTT
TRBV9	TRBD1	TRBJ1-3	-	CASSVEAGTAGNTIYF	TGTGCCAGCAGCGTAGAAGCAGGGACAGCTGGAAACACCATATATTTT